This entry describes one T cell receptor beta chain. Its antigen is still unknown. This sample is drawn from a study of tumor-infiltrating lymphocytes in primary liver carcinoma. The trim removed 9 bases at V and 10 bases at J, leaving 18 bases unmatched. Germline CDR1 and CDR2: SGHAT and FQNNGV. The CDR3 covers 15 residues. Investigators took RNA and DNA out together from roughly 21-30 mg of unsorted bulk tissue. The patients had histopathologically diagnosed primary liver carcinoma, and their disease was treated by surgical resection. The patients carried chronic HBV infection and had received no treatment. General observations from the study: In tumor-adjacent and tumor-blood pairs, overlap was lower than in tumor region pairs. When set against blood, tumors had a significantly higher top-250-clone fraction (p = 0.039).

Production of TCR beta cDNA used around 460 ng total RNA together with a constant-region primer. Construction of TCR beta libraries relied on three successive nested multiplex PCR rounds employing slightly modified ARM-PCR. Rounds one and two of PCR, each of roughly 11 cycles, were primed with TRBV1-TRBV30 forward primers and a C-beta reverse primer. TCRdb independently ran MiXCR on the multiplex PCR reads; one entry per CDR3 protein. Of roughly 86,000 distinct CDR3 sequences in the sample, just over 65% were seen once. Sequenced input: tumor-adjacent normal liver tissue. V is TRBV11-2 and J is TRBJ2-1; 7 nucleotides line up with TRBD2. The TCR comes from a middle-aged man with primary liver carcinoma and hepatitis B virus infection. CDR3 residues: CASSKRGAGVGEQFF. The CDR3, as DNA: TGTGCCAGTAGCAAACGGGGTGCGGGAGTCGGGGAGCAGTTCTTC.